The rows below give T cell receptor beta chains drawn from one sample of a study of long-term antiretroviral therapy in people with HIV. The data were produced by immunoSEQ multiplex PCR, yet TCRdb's version contains in-frame clones alone and is incomplete. The sample yields 45,000 or so clones, over 90% seen once. Here the sequenced sample was unsorted PBMCs, taken 9 to 9.5 years after starting antiretroviral therapy. Receptor source: a man younger than 40 with HIV. The CDR3 runs from the conserved cysteine through the conserved F or W. The D gene is left open where the match is weak. Clone size is shown for a subset of rows, as once, few, many or a class of expanded clone.

v_call: TRBV6-1
clone_size: NA
j_call: TRBJ1-2
d_call: NA
cdr3_aa: CASSEGYGYTF
cdr3_nt: TGTGCCAGCAGTGAGGGCTATGGCTACACCTTC

v_call: TRBV6-5
clone_size: NA
j_call: TRBJ1-4
d_call: TRBD1
cdr3_aa: CASSRGQTNEKLFF
cdr3_nt: TGTGCCAGCAGTAGGGGACAGACAAATGAAAAACTGTTTTTT

v_call: TRBV28
clone_size: NA
j_call: TRBJ2-2
d_call: TRBD2
cdr3_aa: CASSLGWASGESGELFF
cdr3_nt: TGTGCCAGCAGTTTAGGGTGGGCTAGCGGGGAGTCCGGGGAGCTGTTTTTT

v_call: TRBV5-1
clone_size: NA
j_call: TRBJ1-1
d_call: NA
cdr3_aa: CASSPMGLTENTEAFF
cdr3_nt: TGCGCCAGCAGCCCGATGGGGTTGACAGAGAACACTGAAGCTTTCTTT

v_call: TRBV5-1
clone_size: NA
j_call: TRBJ1-3
d_call: NA
cdr3_aa: CASSPSDGNTIYF
cdr3_nt: TGCGCCAGCAGCCCCAGCGATGGAAACACCATATATTTT

v_call: TRBV13
clone_size: NA
j_call: TRBJ2-7
d_call: TRBD1
cdr3_aa: CASSEGQGANEQYF
cdr3_nt: TGTGCCAGCAGCGAAGGACAGGGGGCCAACGAGCAGTACTTC

v_call: TRBV6-5
clone_size: NA
j_call: TRBJ1-2
d_call: NA
cdr3_aa: CASGFSLVGLYGYTF
cdr3_nt: TGTGCCAGCGGTTTCAGCTTGGTAGGGCTCTATGGCTACACCTTC

v_call: TRBV20-1
clone_size: NA
j_call: TRBJ2-5
d_call: NA
cdr3_aa: CSASSETQYF
cdr3_nt: TGCAGTGCTAGTAGTGAGACCCAGTACTTC

v_call: TRBV6-6
clone_size: NA
j_call: TRBJ2-5
d_call: NA
cdr3_aa: CASSYFRGQETQYF
cdr3_nt: TGTGCCAGCAGTTACTTTAGGGGACAAGAGACCCAGTACTTC

v_call: TRBV10-3
clone_size: NA
j_call: TRBJ1-3
d_call: NA
cdr3_aa: CAIIDSSGNTIYF
cdr3_nt: TGTGCCATTATAGACAGTTCTGGAAACACCATATATTTT

v_call: TRBV11-1
clone_size: NA
j_call: TRBJ1-2
d_call: NA
cdr3_aa: CASSPADIYGYTF
cdr3_nt: TGTGCCAGCAGCCCGGCGGACATCTATGGCTACACCTTC

v_call: TRBV28
clone_size: NA
j_call: TRBJ2-5
d_call: NA
cdr3_aa: CASSSPGQETQYF
cdr3_nt: TGTGCCAGCAGCTCCCCTGGGCAAGAGACCCAGTACTTC

v_call: TRBV6-5
clone_size: NA
j_call: TRBJ2-3
d_call: TRBD2
cdr3_aa: CASSYKRGTDTQYF
cdr3_nt: TGTGCCAGCAGTTACAAGCGGGGAACAGATACGCAGTATTTT

v_call: TRBV9
clone_size: NA
j_call: TRBJ2-3
d_call: NA
cdr3_aa: CASSVGPYTDTQYF
cdr3_nt: TGTGCCAGCAGCGTAGGACCATACACAGATACGCAGTATTTT

v_call: TRBV6-1
clone_size: NA
j_call: TRBJ1-2
d_call: NA
cdr3_aa: CASSLIGAGYTF
cdr3_nt: TGTGCCAGCAGTCTTATAGGGGCTGGCTACACCTTC

v_call: TRBV19
clone_size: NA
j_call: TRBJ1-2
d_call: NA
cdr3_aa: CASKEGPGYGYTF
cdr3_nt: TGTGCCAGTAAAGAGGGGCCGGGCTATGGCTACACCTTC

v_call: TRBV7-9
clone_size: NA
j_call: TRBJ2-3
d_call: TRBD2
cdr3_aa: CASSLAGGLAADTQYF
cdr3_nt: TGTGCCAGCAGCTTAGCCGGGGGACTAGCAGCGGATACGCAGTATTTT

v_call: TRBV14
clone_size: NA
j_call: TRBJ2-1
d_call: TRBD1
cdr3_aa: CASSQVPGQGDNEQFF
cdr3_nt: TGTGCCAGCAGCCAGGTACCGGGACAGGGGGACAATGAGCAGTTCTTC

v_call: TRBV7-8
clone_size: NA
j_call: TRBJ2-5
d_call: NA
cdr3_aa: CASSYRNQWSETQYF
cdr3_nt: TGTGCCAGCAGCTACCGAAATCAATGGTCGGAGACCCAGTACTTC

v_call: TRBV4-1
clone_size: NA
j_call: TRBJ2-3
d_call: NA
cdr3_aa: CASSQPGSPDTQYF
cdr3_nt: TGCGCCAGCAGCCAACCCGGAAGCCCTGATACGCAGTATTTT

v_call: TRBV6-1
clone_size: NA
j_call: TRBJ2-3
d_call: TRBD2
cdr3_aa: CASSAHLAGGTDTQYF
cdr3_nt: TGTGCCAGCAGTGCACACCTAGCGGGGGGCACAGATACGCAGTATTTT

v_call: TRBV29-1
clone_size: NA
j_call: TRBJ1-5
d_call: NA
cdr3_aa: CSVEKGISNQPQHF
cdr3_nt: TGCAGCGTTGAAAAGGGGATCAGCAATCAGCCCCAGCATTTT

v_call: TRBV28
clone_size: NA
j_call: TRBJ1-1
d_call: NA
cdr3_aa: CASSLSRAGTEAFF
cdr3_nt: TGTGCCAGCAGTTTAAGCAGGGCGGGCACTGAAGCTTTCTTT

v_call: TRBV9
clone_size: NA
j_call: TRBJ2-3
d_call: TRBD2
cdr3_aa: CASSPRLAGGHTDTQYF
cdr3_nt: TGTGCCAGCAGCCCCCGACTAGCGGGGGGGCACACAGATACGCAGTATTTT

v_call: TRBV2
clone_size: medium-sized
j_call: TRBJ1-6
d_call: NA
cdr3_aa: CASSEALRGNSPLHF
cdr3_nt: TGTGCCAGCAGTGAAGCGCTTAGGGGTAATTCACCCCTCCACTTT

v_call: TRBV11-3
clone_size: NA
j_call: TRBJ2-2
d_call: NA
cdr3_aa: CASSPEAGRNTGELFF
cdr3_nt: TGTGCCAGCAGCCCCGAAGCGGGTAGGAACACCGGGGAGCTGTTTTTT

v_call: TRBV5-6
clone_size: NA
j_call: TRBJ2-7
d_call: NA
cdr3_aa: CASSLGSVGGEQYF
cdr3_nt: TGTGCCAGCAGCTTGGGTTCTGTCGGGGGAGAGCAGTACTTC

v_call: TRBV2
clone_size: NA
j_call: TRBJ1-5
d_call: TRBD1
cdr3_aa: CASSSIGTGDIQPQHF
cdr3_nt: TGTGCCAGCAGTAGTATCGGGACAGGGGATATTCAGCCCCAGCATTTT

v_call: TRBV12-5
clone_size: NA
j_call: TRBJ2-2
d_call: NA
cdr3_aa: CASGLGGTGELFF
cdr3_nt: TGTGCTAGTGGTTTAGGGGGCACCGGGGAGCTGTTTTTT

v_call: TRBV6-4
clone_size: NA
j_call: TRBJ1-1
d_call: NA
cdr3_aa: CASSAYPGARNTEAFF
cdr3_nt: TGTGCCAGCAGTGCCTACCCAGGGGCCCGGAACACTGAAGCTTTCTTT

v_call: TRBV5-5
clone_size: NA
j_call: TRBJ1-1
d_call: NA
cdr3_aa: CASSWALQNTEAFF
cdr3_nt: TGTGCCAGCAGCTGGGCATTGCAGAACACTGAAGCTTTCTTT

v_call: TRBV28
clone_size: NA
j_call: TRBJ1-1
d_call: NA
cdr3_aa: CASSYRTNTEAFF
cdr3_nt: TGTGCCAGCAGTTACAGAACGAACACTGAAGCTTTCTTT

v_call: TRBV29-1
clone_size: NA
j_call: TRBJ1-4
d_call: NA
cdr3_aa: CSVYIPLGGEKLFF
cdr3_nt: TGCAGCGTCTATATCCCCTTGGGAGGGGAAAAACTGTTTTTT

v_call: TRBV2
clone_size: NA
j_call: TRBJ1-2
d_call: NA
cdr3_aa: CASSEAPTGNYGYTF
cdr3_nt: TGTGCCAGCAGTGAAGCGCCTACAGGAAACTATGGCTACACCTTC

v_call: TRBV5-1
clone_size: once
j_call: TRBJ1-2
d_call: NA
cdr3_aa: CASSAISGDYGYTF
cdr3_nt: TGCGCCAGCAGCGCCATATCCGGGGACTATGGCTACACCTTC

v_call: TRBV19
clone_size: NA
j_call: TRBJ2-3
d_call: TRBD1
cdr3_aa: CASSISLGGTGVLRSTQYF
cdr3_nt: TGTGCCAGTAGTATCTCCTTAGGAGGGACAGGGGTTCTGAGGTCAACGCAGTATTTT

v_call: TRBV28
clone_size: NA
j_call: TRBJ1-2
d_call: TRBD1
cdr3_aa: CASSSTGGSTYGYTF
cdr3_nt: TGTGCCAGCAGTTCCACAGGGGGATCGACCTATGGCTACACCTTC

v_call: TRBV19
clone_size: NA
j_call: TRBJ2-5
d_call: NA
cdr3_aa: CASSAPGRAAGETQYF
cdr3_nt: TGTGCCAGTAGTGCCCCGGGGCGAGCAGCCGGAGAGACCCAGTACTTC

v_call: TRBV5-1
clone_size: NA
j_call: TRBJ1-3
d_call: NA
cdr3_aa: CASSPGTGGNTIYF
cdr3_nt: TGCGCCAGCAGCCCCGGGACGGGGGGAAACACCATATATTTT

v_call: TRBV11-3
clone_size: NA
j_call: TRBJ2-3
d_call: TRBD1
cdr3_aa: CASSLGLGQDTDTQYF
cdr3_nt: TGTGCCAGCAGCTTAGGTCTGGGACAGGACACAGATACGCAGTATTTT

v_call: TRBV7-9
clone_size: NA
j_call: TRBJ1-1
d_call: NA
cdr3_aa: CASTPGRLNAEAFF
cdr3_nt: TGTGCCAGCACACCCGGACGGCTCAACGCTGAAGCTTTCTTT

v_call: TRBV2
clone_size: NA
j_call: TRBJ2-5
d_call: NA
cdr3_aa: CASSPQGNQETQYF
cdr3_nt: TGTGCCAGCAGTCCTCAGGGGAACCAAGAGACCCAGTACTTC

v_call: TRBV14
clone_size: NA
j_call: TRBJ2-7
d_call: NA
cdr3_aa: CASSQYPRVGRQIWGIGMAYEQYF
cdr3_nt: TGTGCCAGCAGCCAGTATCCTCGAGTTGGTAGGCAAATTTGGGGGATCGGGATGGCCTACGAGCAGTACTTC

v_call: TRBV13
clone_size: NA
j_call: TRBJ2-5
d_call: NA
cdr3_aa: CASSWGEQETQYF
cdr3_nt: TGTGCCAGCAGCTGGGGGGAGCAGGAGACCCAGTACTTC

v_call: TRBV11-1
clone_size: NA
j_call: TRBJ1-2
d_call: NA
cdr3_aa: CASSLTQNYGYTF
cdr3_nt: TGTGCCAGCAGCTTGACACAAAACTATGGCTACACCTTC

v_call: TRBV2
clone_size: once
j_call: TRBJ1-2
d_call: TRBD1
cdr3_aa: CASSEVDRGYGYTF
cdr3_nt: TGTGCCAGCAGTGAAGTAGACAGGGGTTATGGCTACACCTTC

v_call: TRBV19
clone_size: NA
j_call: TRBJ1-1
d_call: NA
cdr3_aa: CASSIVGMNTEAFF
cdr3_nt: TGTGCCAGTAGTATAGTGGGGATGAACACTGAAGCTTTCTTT

v_call: TRBV10-2
clone_size: NA
j_call: TRBJ2-2
d_call: NA
cdr3_aa: CASTTGAHTGELFF
cdr3_nt: TGCGCCAGCACGACGGGGGCGCACACCGGGGAGCTGTTTTTT

v_call: TRBV27
clone_size: NA
j_call: TRBJ2-1
d_call: NA
cdr3_aa: CATRGSPSYNEQFF
cdr3_nt: TGTGCCACACGGGGGTCCCCTTCCTACAATGAGCAGTTCTTC

v_call: TRBV5-1
clone_size: NA
j_call: TRBJ1-2
d_call: TRBD1
cdr3_aa: CASSPGTGGNGYTF
cdr3_nt: TGCGCCAGCAGCCCGGGCACAGGGGGCAATGGCTACACCTTC

v_call: TRBV9
clone_size: NA
j_call: TRBJ2-5
d_call: NA
cdr3_aa: CASSVGATETQYF
cdr3_nt: TGTGCCAGCAGCGTAGGAGCGACAGAGACCCAGTACTTC

v_call: TRBV7-9
clone_size: NA
j_call: TRBJ1-6
d_call: TRBD1
cdr3_aa: CASSPGQGNNSPLHF
cdr3_nt: TGTGCCAGCAGCCCAGGACAGGGAAATAATTCACCCCTCCACTTT

v_call: TRBV28
clone_size: NA
j_call: TRBJ1-1
d_call: TRBD1
cdr3_aa: CASSLTGPTEAFF
cdr3_nt: TGTGCCAGCAGTTTGACAGGGCCCACTGAAGCTTTCTTT

v_call: TRBV2
clone_size: NA
j_call: TRBJ2-4
d_call: NA
cdr3_aa: CASMPGIAKNIQYF
cdr3_nt: TGTGCCAGCATGCCGGGAATAGCCAAAAACATTCAGTACTTC

v_call: TRBV6-5
clone_size: NA
j_call: TRBJ1-1
d_call: NA
cdr3_aa: CASSYSMGLNTEAFF
cdr3_nt: TGTGCCAGCAGTTACTCGATGGGGCTGAACACTGAAGCTTTCTTT

v_call: TRBV6-6
clone_size: NA
j_call: TRBJ1-4
d_call: NA
cdr3_aa: CASIAHRATNEKLFF
cdr3_nt: TGTGCCAGTATTGCCCACCGTGCAACTAATGAAAAACTGTTTTTT

v_call: TRBV11-2
clone_size: NA
j_call: TRBJ2-5
d_call: NA
cdr3_aa: CASSLTWGQGQETQYF
cdr3_nt: TGTGCCAGCAGCTTGACCTGGGGGCAGGGACAAGAGACCCAGTACTTC